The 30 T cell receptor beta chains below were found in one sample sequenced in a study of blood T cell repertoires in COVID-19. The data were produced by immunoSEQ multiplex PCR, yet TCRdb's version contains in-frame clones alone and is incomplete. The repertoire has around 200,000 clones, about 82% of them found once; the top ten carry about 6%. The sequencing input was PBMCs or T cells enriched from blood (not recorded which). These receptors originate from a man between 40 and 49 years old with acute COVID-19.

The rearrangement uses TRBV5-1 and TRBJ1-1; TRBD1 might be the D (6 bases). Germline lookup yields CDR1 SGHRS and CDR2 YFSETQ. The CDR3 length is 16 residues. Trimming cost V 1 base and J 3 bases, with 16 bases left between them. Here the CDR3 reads CASSLSRGGLDTEAFF. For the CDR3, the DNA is TGCGCCAGCAGCTTGTCCAGGGGTGGGTTGGACACTGAAGCTTTCTTT.

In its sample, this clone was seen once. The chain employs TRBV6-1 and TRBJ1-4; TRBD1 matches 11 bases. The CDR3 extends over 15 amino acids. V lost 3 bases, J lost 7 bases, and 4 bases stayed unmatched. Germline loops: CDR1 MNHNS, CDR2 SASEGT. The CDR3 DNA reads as TGTGCCAGCAGTGACGGACAGGGGGCTGTTGAAAAACTGTTTTTT. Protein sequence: CASSDGQGAVEKLFF.

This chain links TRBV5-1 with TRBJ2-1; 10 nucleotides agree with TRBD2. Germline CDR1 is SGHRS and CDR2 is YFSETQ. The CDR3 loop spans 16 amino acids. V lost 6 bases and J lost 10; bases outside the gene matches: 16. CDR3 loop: CASTMASGRNSGEQFF. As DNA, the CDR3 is TGCGCCAGCACCATGGCTAGCGGGAGAAATAGTGGGGAGCAGTTCTTC.

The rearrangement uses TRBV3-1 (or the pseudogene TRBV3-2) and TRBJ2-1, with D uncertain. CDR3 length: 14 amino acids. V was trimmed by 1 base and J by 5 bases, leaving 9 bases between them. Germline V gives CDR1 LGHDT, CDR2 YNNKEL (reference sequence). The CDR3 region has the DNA TGTGCCAGCAGCCAAGTAACAGTAAACAATGAGCAGTTCTTC. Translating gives CASSQVTVNNEQFF.

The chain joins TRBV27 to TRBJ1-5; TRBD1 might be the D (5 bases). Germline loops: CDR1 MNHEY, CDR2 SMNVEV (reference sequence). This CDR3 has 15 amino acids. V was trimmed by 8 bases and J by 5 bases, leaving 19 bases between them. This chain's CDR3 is CASHSIGRADQPQHF. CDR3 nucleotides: TGTGCCAGCCACTCCATCGGCAGGGCGGATCAGCCCCAGCATTTT.

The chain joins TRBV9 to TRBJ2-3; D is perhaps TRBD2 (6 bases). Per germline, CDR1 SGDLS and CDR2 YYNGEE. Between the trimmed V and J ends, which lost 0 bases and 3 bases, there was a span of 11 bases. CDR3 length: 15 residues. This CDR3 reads CASSVGGELTDTQYF. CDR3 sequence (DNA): TGTGCCAGCAGCGTAGGGGGGGAGCTTACAGATACGCAGTATTTT. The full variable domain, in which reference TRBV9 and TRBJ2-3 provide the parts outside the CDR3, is DSGVTQTPKHLITATGQRVTLRCSPRSGDLSVYWYQQSLDQGLQFLIQYYNGEERAKGNILERFSAQQFPDLHSELNLSSLELGDSALYFCASSVGGELTDTQYFGPGTRLTVL.

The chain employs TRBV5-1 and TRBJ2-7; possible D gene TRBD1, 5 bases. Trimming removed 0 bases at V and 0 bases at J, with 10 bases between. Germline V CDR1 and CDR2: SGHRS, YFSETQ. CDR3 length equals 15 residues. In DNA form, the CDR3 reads TGCGCCAGCAGCTTGGGGGGCGGCCCCTCCTACGAGCAGTACTTC. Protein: CASSLGGGPSYEQYF.

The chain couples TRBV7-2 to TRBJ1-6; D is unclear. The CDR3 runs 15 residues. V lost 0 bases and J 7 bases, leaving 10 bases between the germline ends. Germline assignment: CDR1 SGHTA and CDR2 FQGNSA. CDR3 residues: CASSLAPEGNSPLHF. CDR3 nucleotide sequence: TGTGCCAGCAGCTTAGCGCCCGAGGGAAATTCACCCCTCCACTTT.

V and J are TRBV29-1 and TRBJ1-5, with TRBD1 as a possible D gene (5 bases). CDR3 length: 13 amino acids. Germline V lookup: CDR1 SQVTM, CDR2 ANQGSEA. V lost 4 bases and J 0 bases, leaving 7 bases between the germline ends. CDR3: CSVGGGSNQPQHF. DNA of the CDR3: TGCAGCGTTGGGGGGGGTAGCAATCAGCCCCAGCATTTT.

The CDR3 DNA is TGCAGTGCTAGTCACAACCAAGAGACCCAGTACTTC. It yields the protein CSASHNQETQYF. The V call is TRBV20-1, the J call TRBJ2-5; D is undetermined. The CDR3 consists of 12 residues. CDR1 is DFQATT, CDR2 SNEGSKA, per germline (reference sequence). The V and J ends lost 3 bases and 0 bases respectively, with 5 bases between them.

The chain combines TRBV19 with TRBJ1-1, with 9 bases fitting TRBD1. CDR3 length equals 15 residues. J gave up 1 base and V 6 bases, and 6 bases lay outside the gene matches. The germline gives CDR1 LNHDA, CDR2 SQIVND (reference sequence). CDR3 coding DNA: TGTGCCAGTAGAAGCGGACAGGGGCCGAACACTGAAGCTTTCTTT. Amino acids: CASRSGQGPNTEAFF. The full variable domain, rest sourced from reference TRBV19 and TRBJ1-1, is DGGITQSPKYLFRKEGQNVTLSCEQNLNHDAMYWYRQDPGQGLRLIYYSQIVNDFQKGDIAEGYSVSREKKESFPLTVTSAQKNPTAFYLCASRSGQGPNTEAFFGQGTRLTVV.

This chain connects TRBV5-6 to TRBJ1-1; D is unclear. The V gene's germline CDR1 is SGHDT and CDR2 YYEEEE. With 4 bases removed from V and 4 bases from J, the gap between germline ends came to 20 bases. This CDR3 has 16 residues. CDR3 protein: CASSAGGPNAFTEAFF. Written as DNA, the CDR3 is TGTGCCAGCAGCGCGGGTGGACCAAATGCCTTCACTGAAGCTTTCTTT.

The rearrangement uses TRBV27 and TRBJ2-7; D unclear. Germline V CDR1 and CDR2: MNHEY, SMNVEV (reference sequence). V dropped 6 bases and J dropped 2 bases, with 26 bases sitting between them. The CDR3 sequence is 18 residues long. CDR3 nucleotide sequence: TGTGCCAGCAGCCAAACCTACAGTTCCCCCCTGGCCCCCTACGAGCAGTACTTC. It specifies CASSQTYSSPLAPYEQYF.

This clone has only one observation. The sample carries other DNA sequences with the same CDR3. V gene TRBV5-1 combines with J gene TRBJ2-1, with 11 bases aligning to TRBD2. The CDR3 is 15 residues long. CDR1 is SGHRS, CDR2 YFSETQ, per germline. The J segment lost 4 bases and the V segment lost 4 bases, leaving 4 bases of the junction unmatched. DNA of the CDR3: TGCGCCAGCAGCCCCGGGACTAGCGGATACAATGAGCAGTTCTTC. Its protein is CASSPGTSGYNEQFF.

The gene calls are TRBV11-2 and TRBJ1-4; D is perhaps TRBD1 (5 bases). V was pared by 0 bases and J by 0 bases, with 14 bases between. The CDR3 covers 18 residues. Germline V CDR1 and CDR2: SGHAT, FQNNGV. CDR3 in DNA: TGTGCCAGCAGCTTAGATCTACAGGAAGATGCAACTAATGAAAAACTGTTTTTT. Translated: CASSLDLQEDATNEKLFF.

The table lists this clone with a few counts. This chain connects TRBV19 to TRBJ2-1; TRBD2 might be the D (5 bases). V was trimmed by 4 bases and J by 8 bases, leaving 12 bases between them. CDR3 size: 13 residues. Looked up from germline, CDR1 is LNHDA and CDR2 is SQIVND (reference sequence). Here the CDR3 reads CASSKDSGYEQFF. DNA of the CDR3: TGTGCCAGTAGTAAGGACTCTGGGTATGAGCAGTTCTTC.

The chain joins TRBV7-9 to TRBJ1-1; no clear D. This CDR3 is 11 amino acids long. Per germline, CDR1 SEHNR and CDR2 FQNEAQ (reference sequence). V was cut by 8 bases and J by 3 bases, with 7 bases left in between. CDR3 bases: TGTGCCAGCCTGGCCTACACTGAAGCTTTCTTT. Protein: CASLAYTEAFF.

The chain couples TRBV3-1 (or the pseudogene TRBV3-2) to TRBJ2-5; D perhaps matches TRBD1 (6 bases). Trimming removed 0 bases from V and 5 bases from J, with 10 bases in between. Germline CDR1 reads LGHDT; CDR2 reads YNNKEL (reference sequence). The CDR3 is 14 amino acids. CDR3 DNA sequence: TGTGCCAGCAGCCAAGAGTTGAGGGGGGAGACCCAGTACTTC. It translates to CASSQELRGETQYF.

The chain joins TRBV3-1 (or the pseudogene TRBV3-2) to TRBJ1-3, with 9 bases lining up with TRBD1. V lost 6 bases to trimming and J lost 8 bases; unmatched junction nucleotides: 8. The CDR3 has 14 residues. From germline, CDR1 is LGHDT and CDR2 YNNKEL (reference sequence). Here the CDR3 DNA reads TGTGCCAGCAGTTCCGGGACAGGGACCCACACCATATATTTT. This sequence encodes CASSSGTGTHTIYF.

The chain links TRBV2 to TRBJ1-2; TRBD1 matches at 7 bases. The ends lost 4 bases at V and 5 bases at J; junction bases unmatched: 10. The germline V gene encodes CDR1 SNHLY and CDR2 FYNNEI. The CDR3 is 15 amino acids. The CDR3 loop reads CASSAIRGRGYGYTF. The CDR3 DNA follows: TGTGCCAGCAGTGCCATTAGGGGGCGCGGATATGGCTACACCTTC.

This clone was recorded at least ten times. The CDR3 sequence is CASSLDRGEEKLFF. The CDR3 DNA is TGCGCCAGCAGCTTGGACAGGGGTGAGGAAAAACTGTTTTTT. The chain is built from TRBV5-1 and TRBJ1-4; 7 nucleotides match TRBD1. The CDR3 loop spans 14 amino acids. Germline CDR1 SGHRS, CDR2 YFSETQ. The junction had 4 bases not matched to a gene; V was cut back by 0 bases and J by 8 bases.

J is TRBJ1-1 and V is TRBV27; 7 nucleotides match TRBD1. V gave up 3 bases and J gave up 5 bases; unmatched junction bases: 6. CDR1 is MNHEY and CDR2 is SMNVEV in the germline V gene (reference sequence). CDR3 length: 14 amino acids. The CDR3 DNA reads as TGTGCCAGCAGTTTCTGGGACAGAATAACTGAAGCTTTCTTT. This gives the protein CASSFWDRITEAFF.

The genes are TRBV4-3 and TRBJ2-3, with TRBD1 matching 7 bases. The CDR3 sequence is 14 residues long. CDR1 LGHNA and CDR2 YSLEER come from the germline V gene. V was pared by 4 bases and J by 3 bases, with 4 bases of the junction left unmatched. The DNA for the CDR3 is TGCGCCAGCAGCCCCCTACAGGGGACAGATACGCAGTATTTT. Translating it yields CASSPLQGTDTQYF.

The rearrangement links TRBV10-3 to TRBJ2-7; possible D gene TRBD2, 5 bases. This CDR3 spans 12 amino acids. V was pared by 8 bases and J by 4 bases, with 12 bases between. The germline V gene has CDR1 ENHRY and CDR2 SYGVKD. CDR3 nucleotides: TGTGCCATCGGTGGGAGTAAGTACGAGCAGTACTTC. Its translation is CAIGGSKYEQYF.

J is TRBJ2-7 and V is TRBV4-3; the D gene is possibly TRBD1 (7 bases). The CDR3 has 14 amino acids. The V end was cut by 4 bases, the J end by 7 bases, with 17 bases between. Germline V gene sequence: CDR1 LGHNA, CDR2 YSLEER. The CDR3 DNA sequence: TGCGCCAGCAGCCGAGACAGGGATCGGGGGGAGCAGTACTTC. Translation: CASSRDRDRGEQYF.

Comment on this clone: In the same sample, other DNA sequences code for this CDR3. CDR3 amino acids: CASSLGQGGQPQHF. The DNA for the CDR3 is TGTGCCAGCAGCCTGGGACAGGGCGGTCAGCCCCAGCATTTT. The V call is TRBV3-1 (or the pseudogene TRBV3-2), the J call TRBJ1-5; 9 bases map to TRBD1. The trim removed 4 bases at V and 6 bases at J, leaving 4 bases unmatched. CDR1 and CDR2 from the germline V gene are LGHDT and YNNKEL (reference sequence). The CDR3 is 14 residues long.

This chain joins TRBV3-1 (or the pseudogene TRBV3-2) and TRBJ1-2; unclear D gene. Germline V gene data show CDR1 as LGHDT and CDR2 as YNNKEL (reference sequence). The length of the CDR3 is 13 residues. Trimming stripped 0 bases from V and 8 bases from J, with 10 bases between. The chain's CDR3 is CASSQDQVRGYTF. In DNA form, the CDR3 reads TGTGCCAGCAGCCAAGATCAGGTCCGAGGCTACACCTTC.

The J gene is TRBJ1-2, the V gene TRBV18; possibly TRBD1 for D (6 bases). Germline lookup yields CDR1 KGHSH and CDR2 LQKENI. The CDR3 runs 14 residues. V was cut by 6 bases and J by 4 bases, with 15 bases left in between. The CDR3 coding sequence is TGTGCCAGCTCGTCAGCGGACAGAGTCTATGGCTACACCTTC. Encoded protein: CASSSADRVYGYTF.

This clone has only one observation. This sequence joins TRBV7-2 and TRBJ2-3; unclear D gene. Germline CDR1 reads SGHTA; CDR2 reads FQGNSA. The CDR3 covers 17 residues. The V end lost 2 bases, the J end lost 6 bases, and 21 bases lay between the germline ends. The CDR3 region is CASSLSRSNNPGDTQYF. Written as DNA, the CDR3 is TGTGCCAGCAGCTTAAGTCGCTCTAATAATCCCGGGGATACGCAGTATTTT.

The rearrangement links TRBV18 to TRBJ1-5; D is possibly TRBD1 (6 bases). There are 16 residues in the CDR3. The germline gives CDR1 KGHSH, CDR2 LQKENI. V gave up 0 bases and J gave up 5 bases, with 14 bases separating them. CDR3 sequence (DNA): TGTGCCAGCTCACCACCCCTCAGGGGAAGGGATCAGCCCCAGCATTTT. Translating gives CASSPPLRGRDQPQHF.